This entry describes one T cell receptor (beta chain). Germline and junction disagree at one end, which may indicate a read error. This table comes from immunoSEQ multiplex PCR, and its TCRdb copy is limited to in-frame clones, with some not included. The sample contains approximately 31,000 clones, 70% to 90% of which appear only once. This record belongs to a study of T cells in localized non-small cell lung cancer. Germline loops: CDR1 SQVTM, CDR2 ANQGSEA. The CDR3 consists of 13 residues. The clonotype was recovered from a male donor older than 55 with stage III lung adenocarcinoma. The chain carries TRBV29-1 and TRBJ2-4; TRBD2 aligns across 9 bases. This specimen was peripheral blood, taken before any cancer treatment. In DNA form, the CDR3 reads TGCAGCGCCGGCGTAGCGGGGGCCGGGGAGATGGACTTC. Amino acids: CSAGVAGAGEMDF.